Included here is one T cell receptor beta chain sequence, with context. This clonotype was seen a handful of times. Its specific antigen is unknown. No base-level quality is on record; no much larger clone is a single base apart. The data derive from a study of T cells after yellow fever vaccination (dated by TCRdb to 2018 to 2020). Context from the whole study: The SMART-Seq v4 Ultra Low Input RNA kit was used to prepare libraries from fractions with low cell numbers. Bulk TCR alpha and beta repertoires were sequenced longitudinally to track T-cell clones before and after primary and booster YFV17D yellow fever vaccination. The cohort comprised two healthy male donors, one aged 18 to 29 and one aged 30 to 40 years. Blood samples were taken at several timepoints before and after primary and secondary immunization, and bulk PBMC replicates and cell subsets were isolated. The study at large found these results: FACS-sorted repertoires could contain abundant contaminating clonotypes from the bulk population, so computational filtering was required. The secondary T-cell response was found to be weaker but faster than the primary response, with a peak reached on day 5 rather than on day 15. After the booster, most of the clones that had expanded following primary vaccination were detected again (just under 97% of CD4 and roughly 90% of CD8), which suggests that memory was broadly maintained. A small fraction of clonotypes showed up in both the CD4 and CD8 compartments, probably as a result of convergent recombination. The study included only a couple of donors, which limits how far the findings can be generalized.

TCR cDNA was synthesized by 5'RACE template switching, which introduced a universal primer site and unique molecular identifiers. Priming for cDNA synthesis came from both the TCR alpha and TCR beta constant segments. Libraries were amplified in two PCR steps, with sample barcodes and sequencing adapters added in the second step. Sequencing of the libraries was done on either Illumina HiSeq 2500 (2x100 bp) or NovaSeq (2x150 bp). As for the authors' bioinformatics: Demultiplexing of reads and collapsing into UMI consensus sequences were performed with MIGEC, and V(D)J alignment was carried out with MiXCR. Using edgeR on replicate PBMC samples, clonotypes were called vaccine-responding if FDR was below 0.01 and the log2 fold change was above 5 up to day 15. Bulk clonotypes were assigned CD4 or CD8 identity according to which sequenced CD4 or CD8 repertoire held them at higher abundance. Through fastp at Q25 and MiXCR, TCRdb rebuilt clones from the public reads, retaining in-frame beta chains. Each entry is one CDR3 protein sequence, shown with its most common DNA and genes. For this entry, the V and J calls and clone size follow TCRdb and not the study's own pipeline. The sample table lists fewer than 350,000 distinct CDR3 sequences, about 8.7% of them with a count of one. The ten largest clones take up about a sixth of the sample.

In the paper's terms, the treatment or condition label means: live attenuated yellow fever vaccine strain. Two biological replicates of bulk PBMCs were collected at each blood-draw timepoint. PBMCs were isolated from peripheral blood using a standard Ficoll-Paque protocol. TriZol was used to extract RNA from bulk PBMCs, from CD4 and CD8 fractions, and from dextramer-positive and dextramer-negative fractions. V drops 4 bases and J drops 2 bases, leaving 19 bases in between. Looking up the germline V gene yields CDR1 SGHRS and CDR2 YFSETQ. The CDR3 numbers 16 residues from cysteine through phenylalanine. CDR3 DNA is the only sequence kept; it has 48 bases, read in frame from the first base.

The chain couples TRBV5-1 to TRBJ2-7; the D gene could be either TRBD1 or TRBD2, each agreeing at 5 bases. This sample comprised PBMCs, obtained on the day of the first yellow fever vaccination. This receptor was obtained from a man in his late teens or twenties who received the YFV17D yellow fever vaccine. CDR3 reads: CASSPGPLTGTYEQYF. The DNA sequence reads TGCGCCAGCAGCCCGGGACCTCTCACGGGGACCTACGAGCAGTACTTC.